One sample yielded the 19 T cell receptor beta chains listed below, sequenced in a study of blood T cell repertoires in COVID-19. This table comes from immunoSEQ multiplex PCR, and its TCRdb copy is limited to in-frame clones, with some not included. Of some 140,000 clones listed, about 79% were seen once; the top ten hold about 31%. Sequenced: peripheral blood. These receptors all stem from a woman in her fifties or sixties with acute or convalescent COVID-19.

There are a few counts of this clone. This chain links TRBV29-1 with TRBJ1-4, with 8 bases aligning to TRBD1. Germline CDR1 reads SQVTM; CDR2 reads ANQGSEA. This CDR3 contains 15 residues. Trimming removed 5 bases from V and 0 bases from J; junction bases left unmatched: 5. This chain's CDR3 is CSVRDRFATNEKLFF. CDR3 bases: TGCAGCGTTAGGGACAGGTTTGCAACTAATGAAAAACTGTTTTTT.

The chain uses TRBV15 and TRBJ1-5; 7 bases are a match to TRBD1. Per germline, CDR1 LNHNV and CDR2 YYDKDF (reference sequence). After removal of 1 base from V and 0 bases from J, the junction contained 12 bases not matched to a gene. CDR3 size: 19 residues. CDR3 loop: CATSRGYGQGGISNQPQHF. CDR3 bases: TGTGCCACCAGCAGAGGGTATGGGCAGGGGGGCATTAGCAATCAGCCCCAGCATTTT.

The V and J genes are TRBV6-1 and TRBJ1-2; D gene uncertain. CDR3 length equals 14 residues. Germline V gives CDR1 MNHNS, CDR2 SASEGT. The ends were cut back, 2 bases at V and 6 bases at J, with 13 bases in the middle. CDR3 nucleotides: TGTGCCAGCAGTGAATTTGTCCGCTACGATGGCTACACCTTC. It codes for CASSEFVRYDGYTF.

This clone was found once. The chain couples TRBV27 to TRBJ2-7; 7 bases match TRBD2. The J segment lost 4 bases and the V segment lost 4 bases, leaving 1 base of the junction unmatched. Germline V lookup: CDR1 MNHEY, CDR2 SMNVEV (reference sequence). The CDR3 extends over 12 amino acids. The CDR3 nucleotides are TGTGCCAGCAGTTCCGGGGGGTACGAGCAGTACTTC. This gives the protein CASSSGGYEQYF.

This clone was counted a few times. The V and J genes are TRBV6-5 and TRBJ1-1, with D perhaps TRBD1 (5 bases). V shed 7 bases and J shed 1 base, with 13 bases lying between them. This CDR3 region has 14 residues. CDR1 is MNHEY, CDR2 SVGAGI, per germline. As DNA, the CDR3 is TGTGCCAGCACCGGAGGGGTTACGAACACTGAAGCTTTCTTT. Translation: CASTGGVTNTEAFF.

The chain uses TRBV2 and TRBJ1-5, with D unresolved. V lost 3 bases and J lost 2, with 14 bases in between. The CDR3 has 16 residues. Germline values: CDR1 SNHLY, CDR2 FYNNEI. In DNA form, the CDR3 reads TGTGCCAGCAGTGAGTCGGCGCCCGGGGGCAATCAGCCCCAGCATTTT. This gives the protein CASSESAPGGNQPQHF.

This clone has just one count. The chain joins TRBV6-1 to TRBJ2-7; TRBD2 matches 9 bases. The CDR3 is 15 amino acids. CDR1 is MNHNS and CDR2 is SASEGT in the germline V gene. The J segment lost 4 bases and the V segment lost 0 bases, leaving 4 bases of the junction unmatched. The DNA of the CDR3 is TGTGCCAGCAGTGAAGCAAGCGGGGGGAGATACGAGCAGTACTTC. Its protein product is CASSEASGGRYEQYF.

In DNA form, the CDR3 reads TGCGCCAGCAGCTTGGGGACAGGGTCCCTCTCCTATAATTCACCCCTCCACTTT. It is translated as CASSLGTGSLSYNSPLHF. V usage is TRBV5-1 and J usage is TRBJ1-6, with TRBD1 matching over 8 bases. From germline, CDR1 is SGHRS and CDR2 YFSETQ. There are 18 residues in the CDR3. Losses at the gene ends were 0 bases for V and 0 bases for J; bases not matched to a gene: 5. The variable domain in full, completed from reference TRBV5-1 and TRBJ1-6, reads KAGVTQTPRYLIKTRGQQVTLSCSPISGHRSVSWYQQTPGQGLQFLFEYFSETQRNKGNFPGRFSGRQFSNSRSEMNVSTLELGDSALYLCASSLGTGSLSYNSPLHFGNGTRLTVT.

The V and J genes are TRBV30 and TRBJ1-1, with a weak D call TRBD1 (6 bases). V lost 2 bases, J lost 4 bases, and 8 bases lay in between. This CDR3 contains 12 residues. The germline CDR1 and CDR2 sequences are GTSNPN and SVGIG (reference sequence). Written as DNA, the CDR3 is TGTGCCTGGAGTAGGGGGGGCACTGAAGCTTTCTTT. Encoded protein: CAWSRGGTEAFF.

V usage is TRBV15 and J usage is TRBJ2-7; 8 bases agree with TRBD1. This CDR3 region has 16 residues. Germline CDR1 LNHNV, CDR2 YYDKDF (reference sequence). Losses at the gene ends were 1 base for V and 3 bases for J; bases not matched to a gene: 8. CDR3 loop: CATSRGGTTGVYEQYF. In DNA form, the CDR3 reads TGTGCCACCAGCAGAGGGGGGACGACAGGGGTCTACGAGCAGTACTTC.

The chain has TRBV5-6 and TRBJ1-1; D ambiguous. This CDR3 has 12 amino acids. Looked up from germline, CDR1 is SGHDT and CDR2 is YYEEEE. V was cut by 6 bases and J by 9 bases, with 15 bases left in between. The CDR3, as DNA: TGTGCCAGCACCTCGTCGGCGGGAAAAGCTTTCTTT. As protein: CASTSSAGKAFF.

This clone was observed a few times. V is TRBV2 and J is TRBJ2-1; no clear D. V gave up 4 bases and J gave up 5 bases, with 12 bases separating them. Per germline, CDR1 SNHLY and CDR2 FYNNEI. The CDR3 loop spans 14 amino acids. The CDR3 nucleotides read TGTGCCAGCAGTGTTCGTCACGCTAACAATGAGCAGTTCTTC. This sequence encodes CASSVRHANNEQFF.

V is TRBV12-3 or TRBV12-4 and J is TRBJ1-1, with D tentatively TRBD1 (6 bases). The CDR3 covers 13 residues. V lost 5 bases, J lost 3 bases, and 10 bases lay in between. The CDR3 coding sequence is TGTGCCAGCAGTCCACAGGGCTACACTGAAGCTTTCTTT. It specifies CASSPQGYTEAFF.

For the CDR3, the DNA is TGTGCCAGCGTTCAGGGCTTGAACTATGGCTACACCTTC. Translation: CASVQGLNYGYTF. The chain carries TRBV6-5 and TRBJ1-2; possibly TRBD1 for D (5 bases). V was clipped by 8 bases and J by 2 bases, with 12 bases between them. Germline-derived CDR1 and CDR2 are MNHEY and SVGAGI. The length of the CDR3 is 13 residues.

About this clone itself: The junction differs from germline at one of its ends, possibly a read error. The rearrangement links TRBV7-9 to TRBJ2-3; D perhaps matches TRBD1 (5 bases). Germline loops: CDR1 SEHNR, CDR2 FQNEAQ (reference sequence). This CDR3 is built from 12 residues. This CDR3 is CASSPNTGTQYF. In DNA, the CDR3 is TGTGCCAGCAGCCCTAACACAGGTACGCAGTATTTT.

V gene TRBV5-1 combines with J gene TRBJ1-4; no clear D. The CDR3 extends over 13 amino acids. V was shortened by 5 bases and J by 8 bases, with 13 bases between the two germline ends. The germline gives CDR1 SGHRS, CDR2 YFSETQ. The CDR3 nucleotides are TGCGCCAGCAGGCGGGTCGCCGCGGAAAAACTGTTTTTT. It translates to CASRRVAAEKLFF.

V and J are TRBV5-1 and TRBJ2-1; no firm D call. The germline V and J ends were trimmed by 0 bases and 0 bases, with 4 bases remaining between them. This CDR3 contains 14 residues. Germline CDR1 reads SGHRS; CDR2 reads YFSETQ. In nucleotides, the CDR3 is TGCGCCAGCAGCTTGGATAGCTCCTACAATGAGCAGTTCTTC. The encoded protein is CASSLDSSYNEQFF.

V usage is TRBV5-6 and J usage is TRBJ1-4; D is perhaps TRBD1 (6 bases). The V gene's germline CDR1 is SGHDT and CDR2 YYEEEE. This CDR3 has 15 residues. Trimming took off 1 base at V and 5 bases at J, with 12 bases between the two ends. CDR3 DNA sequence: TGTGCCAGCAGCTTGAGAACAGGGTCAAATGAAAAACTGTTTTTT. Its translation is CASSLRTGSNEKLFF.

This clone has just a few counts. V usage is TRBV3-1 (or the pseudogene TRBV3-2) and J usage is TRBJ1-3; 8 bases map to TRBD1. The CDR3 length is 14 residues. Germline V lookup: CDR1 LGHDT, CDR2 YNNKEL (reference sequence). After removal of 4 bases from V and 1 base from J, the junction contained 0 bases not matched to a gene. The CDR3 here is CASSRQGSGNTIYF. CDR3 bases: TGTGCCAGCAGCCGACAGGGGTCTGGAAACACCATATATTTT.